Below, 31 T cell receptor beta chains from the same sample are listed, as sequenced in a study of human T cells and chemical hapten exposure. Time point here: healthy volunteer bleed at 2 weeks. The template was total RNA from unfractionated whole blood. TCRdb reprocessed the RACE reads with MiXCR, giving one entry per CDR3 protein. The sample gives around 130,000 distinct CDR3 sequences, around 8.3% of which show up once; about 1.8% is in the top ten. Input material: whole blood. Receptor source: a male donor in good health. Some clones in this sample may be carry-over from other donors' samples.

This clonotype was recorded at least ten times. CDR3 coding DNA: TGTGCCAGCAGCCAAGGACAGGGATACGAGCAGTACTTC. This translates into CASSQGQGYEQYF. The V and J genes are TRBV3-1 and TRBJ2-7, with 7 positions matching TRBD1. This CDR3 spans 13 amino acids. V dropped 1 base and J dropped 4; count of bases not matched to a gene: 1. Germline V gene data show CDR1 as LGHDT and CDR2 as YNNKEL (reference sequence).

V is TRBV6-5 and J is TRBJ1-2, with 8 bases matching TRBD1. This CDR3 is built from 16 residues. Per the germline V gene, CDR1 is MNHEY and CDR2 is SVGAGI. The V segment lost 7 bases and the J segment 7 bases; nucleotides outside the gene matches: 17. CDR3: CASTPGQAFFSSGYTF. Written as DNA, the CDR3 is TGTGCCAGCACCCCGGGACAGGCCTTTTTCAGTAGTGGCTACACCTTC.

The chain combines TRBV6-6 with TRBJ1-5; D possibly corresponds to TRBD1 (5 bases). Trimming pared 7 bases from V and 3 bases from J, leaving 16 bases between. Per germline, CDR1 MNHNY and CDR2 SVGAGI (reference sequence). CDR3 length: 15 amino acids. Written as DNA, the CDR3 is TGTGCCAGCAATCCGGGACTAGCCCCCAATCAGCCCCAGCATTTT. Translated, it gives CASNPGLAPNQPQHF.

This clonotype was recorded many times. The chain uses TRBV11-2 and TRBJ2-5; 10 bases map to TRBD1. This CDR3 has 16 amino acids. From germline, CDR1 is SGHAT and CDR2 FQNNGV. Trimming took 6 bases from V and 1 from J; bases not matched to a gene: 8. DNA of the CDR3: TGTGCCAGCAGGCAATACCGGGACAGGGGCCAAGAGACCCAGTACTTC. Translated: CASRQYRDRGQETQYF. The variable domain in full, completed from reference TRBV11-2 and TRBJ2-5, reads EAGVAQSPRYKIIEKRQSVAFWCNPISGHATLYWYQQILGQGPKLLIQFQNNGVVDDSQLPKDRFSAERLKGVDSTLKIQPAKLEDSAVYLCASRQYRDRGQETQYFGPGTRLLVL.

This clonotype came up a few times. The rearrangement links TRBV6-6 to TRBJ2-3, with D unresolved. CDR3 length: 13 amino acids. V was clipped by 6 bases and J by 0 bases, with 7 bases between them. CDR1 is MNHNY, CDR2 SVGAGI, per germline (reference sequence). The CDR3 here is CASRDPSTDTQYF. CDR3 nucleotide sequence: TGTGCCAGCAGAGACCCCAGCACAGATACGCAGTATTTT.

The table lists this clonotype with a few counts. This chain connects TRBV29-1 to TRBJ2-1, with 7 bases aligning to TRBD1. This CDR3 has 14 residues. The trim removed 3 bases at V and 4 bases at J, leaving 6 bases unmatched. Germline V gene sequence: CDR1 SQVTM, CDR2 ANQGSEA. The CDR3 DNA sequence: TGCAGCGTTGATGAAGGGGGCGGATACAATGAGCAGTTCTTC. This gives the protein CSVDEGGGYNEQFF.

This clonotype has a count of ten or more. V usage is TRBV7-9 and J usage is TRBJ1-2; perhaps TRBD1 as D (6 bases). Germline-derived CDR1 and CDR2 are SEHNR and FQNEAQ (reference sequence). The CDR3 is 15 amino acids. Trimming cost V 1 base and J 4 bases, with 13 bases left between them. CDR3 bases: TGTGCCAGCAGCTTAGTGACAGGCCCGTCCTATGGCTACACCTTC. It yields the protein CASSLVTGPSYGYTF.

The V call is TRBV9, the J call TRBJ2-7; a weak D match, TRBD2 (5 bases). Per the germline V gene, CDR1 is SGDLS and CDR2 is YYNGEE. This CDR3 has 14 residues. Trimming shortened V by 1 base and J by 1 base, and 9 bases separated the two germline ends. The CDR3 DNA reads TGTGCCAGCAGCGTAAACCCGGGATCCTACGAGCAGTACTTC. Translation gives CASSVNPGSYEQYF. Drawing the rest from reference TRBV9 and TRBJ2-7, the complete variable domain is DSGVTQTPKHLITATGQRVTLRCSPRSGDLSVYWYQQSLDQGLQFLIQYYNGEERAKGNILERFSAQQFPDLHSELNLSSLELGDSALYFCASSVNPGSYEQYFGPGTRLTVT.

This clonotype was picked up a small number of times. The V gene is TRBV19, the J gene TRBJ2-1; TRBD2 matches 13 bases. This CDR3 is 18 amino acids long. The germline V gene encodes CDR1 LNHDA and CDR2 SQIVND (reference sequence). After removal of 4 bases from V and 5 bases from J, the junction contained 11 bases not matched to a gene. The CDR3 bases are TGTGCCAGTAGTACATTGGTACTAGCGGGAGGGCTGCACAATGAGCAGTTCTTC. Translation gives CASSTLVLAGGLHNEQFF.

The chain carries TRBV7-2 and TRBJ1-1; maybe TRBD1 (5 bases). Trimming pared 0 bases from V and 8 bases from J, leaving 10 bases between. The CDR3 runs to 13 residues. Germline V gene data show CDR1 as SGHTA and CDR2 as FQGNSA. The CDR3 nucleotides are TGTGCCAGCAGCTTAGCTCAGGGTGGAGAAGCTTTCTTT. As protein: CASSLAQGGEAFF.

In this sample, this clonotype turned up many times. The genes are TRBV5-1 and TRBJ1-1, with 10 bases fitting TRBD1. CDR1 is SGHRS, CDR2 YFSETQ, per germline. With V trimmed by 4 bases and J by 3 bases, 15 bases remained unmatched. This CDR3 is 18 amino acids long. CDR3 in amino acids: CASSPRTGGGPSDTEAFF. CDR3 coding DNA: TGCGCCAGCAGCCCCCGGACAGGGGGTGGGCCTTCGGACACTGAAGCTTTCTTT.

This clonotype has just a few counts. The V gene is TRBV11-2, the J gene TRBJ2-1; the match to TRBD1 covers 8 bases. This CDR3 spans 13 amino acids. Trimming at V came to 5 bases and at J to 5 bases, leaving 2 bases not matched to a gene. Germline CDR1 reads SGHAT; CDR2 reads FQNNGV. The CDR3, as DNA: TGTGCCAGCAGCCTGGACAGGGACAATGAGCAGTTCTTC. Protein: CASSLDRDNEQFF.

This chain connects TRBV29-1 to TRBJ2-7; 7 bases map to TRBD1. V lost 1 base, J lost 4 bases, and 10 bases stayed unmatched. The germline gives CDR1 SQVTM, CDR2 ANQGSEA. The CDR3 covers 15 residues. CDR3 in amino acids: CSVEVRDRNLYEQYF. The CDR3 nucleotides are TGCAGCGTTGAAGTCAGGGACAGAAACCTTTACGAGCAGTACTTC.

CDR3 DNA sequence: TGCAGCGTTGGACTAGCGGAATCTGGGGCCAACGTCCTGACTTTC. This sequence encodes CSVGLAESGANVLTF. The V and J genes are TRBV29-1 and TRBJ2-6, with 9 bases matching TRBD2. After removal of 4 bases from V and 1 base from J, the junction contained 2 bases not matched to a gene. Germline V gene data show CDR1 as SQVTM and CDR2 as ANQGSEA. The CDR3 runs to 15 residues.

The sample holds a few counts of this clonotype. This chain links TRBV6-1 with TRBJ1-5, with D possibly matching TRBD1 (5 bases). Germline CDR1 MNHNS, CDR2 SASEGT. CDR3 length equals 18 residues. Trimming removed 4 bases from V and 2 bases from J, with 21 bases in between. This CDR3 is CASSGLHGNQGRNQPQHF. In nucleotides, the CDR3 is TGTGCCAGCAGTGGTCTGCACGGAAACCAGGGCCGCAATCAGCCCCAGCATTTT.

This clonotype has just a few counts. The genes are TRBV29-1 and TRBJ2-5; 14 bases map to TRBD2. Germline CDR1 SQVTM, CDR2 ANQGSEA. The CDR3 spans 14 residues. The ends lost 4 bases at V and 4 bases at J; junction bases unmatched: 2. The CDR3 sequence: CSVGGTSGRETQYF. The CDR3 DNA is TGCAGCGTTGGAGGGACTAGCGGGAGAGAGACCCAGTACTTC.

This clonotype was seen a few times. The genes are TRBV18 and TRBJ1-5, with D perhaps matching TRBD1 (5 bases). This CDR3 spans 14 amino acids. The germline V and J ends were trimmed by 0 bases and 4 bases, with 7 bases remaining between them. Germline V CDR1 and CDR2: KGHSH, LQKENI. For the CDR3, the DNA is TGTGCCAGCTCACCACCGTGGGGGAATCAGCCCCAGCATTTT. This encodes CASSPPWGNQPQHF.

This chain joins TRBV29-1 and TRBJ2-5; D possibly matches TRBD1 or TRBD2 (5 bases each). Germline V CDR1 and CDR2: SQVTM, ANQGSEA. V lost 8 bases, J lost 1 base, and 14 bases lay in between. This CDR3 has 13 residues. The CDR3 region is CSSDRGTQETQYF. DNA of the CDR3: TGCAGCTCCGACCGGGGCACCCAAGAGACCCAGTACTTC.

There are a few counts of this clonotype. In nucleotides, the CDR3 is TGCAGTGCTAGAGGACAGGGTGGAGACACCGGGGAGCTGTTTTTT. Its translation is CSARGQGGDTGELFF. This chain links TRBV20-1 with TRBJ2-2; TRBD1 aligns across 7 bases. Unmatched junction bases numbered 5, after V lost 1 base and J lost 3 bases. The CDR3 covers 15 residues. Germline values: CDR1 DFQATT, CDR2 SNEGSKA (reference sequence).

The chain recombines TRBV5-1 with TRBJ2-4; D perhaps matches TRBD1 (7 bases). Trimming took 4 bases from V and 5 from J, leaving 19 bases between them. The CDR3 spans 16 residues. The germline CDR1 and CDR2 sequences are SGHRS and YFSETQ. CDR3 amino acids: CASSPLSDRRENIQYF. In DNA, the CDR3 is TGCGCCAGCAGCCCCCTCTCGGACAGGAGGGAAAACATTCAGTACTTC.

The chain uses TRBV29-1 and TRBJ2-6; no clear D. Germline CDR1 SQVTM, CDR2 ANQGSEA. The CDR3 has 14 amino acids. V lost 1 base and J lost 0, with 4 bases in between. In DNA form, the CDR3 reads TGCAGCGTTGAAGCGGACTCTGGGGCCAACGTCCTGACTTTC. Its translation: CSVEADSGANVLTF.

The table lists this clonotype with many counts. The V and J genes are TRBV7-9 and TRBJ2-5; a weak D match, TRBD2 (6 bases). The CDR3 covers 18 residues. CDR1 and CDR2 (germline): SEHNR, FQNEAQ (reference sequence). V lost 0 bases, J lost 2 bases, and 19 bases lay in between. The CDR3 DNA reads TGTGCCAGCAGCTTAGCGAAAAGAATACCGGGACTGCAAGAGACCCAGTACTTC. It encodes CASSLAKRIPGLQETQYF. Combining the CDR3 with reference TRBV7-9 and TRBJ2-5 gives the whole variable domain DTGVSQNPRHKITKRGQNVTFRCDPISEHNRLYWYRQTLGQGPEFLTYFQNEAQLEKSRLLSDRFSAERPKGSFSTLEIQRTEQGDSAMYLCASSLAKRIPGLQETQYFGPGTRLLVL.

This clonotype occurred a few times. The V gene is TRBV30, the J gene TRBJ1-2; TRBD1 agrees at 8 bases. This CDR3 has 15 amino acids. The V gene's germline CDR1 is GTSNPN and CDR2 SVGIG (reference sequence). The J segment lost 4 bases and the V segment lost 3 bases, leaving 10 bases of the junction unmatched. CDR3 nucleotides: TGTGCCTGGAGGCGGGCAGGGGGCAGTCGCTATGGCTACACCTTC. This sequence encodes CAWRRAGGSRYGYTF.

This clonotype was observed many times. This chain links TRBV20-1 with TRBJ2-1, with 10 nucleotides matching TRBD1. V trimming: 3 bases; J trimming: 4 bases; junction bases outside the gene matches: 0. CDR1 and CDR2 (germline): DFQATT, SNEGSKA (reference sequence). The CDR3 runs 13 residues. Here the CDR3 DNA reads TGCAGTGCTAGGGGACAGGGGTACAATGAGCAGTTCTTC. Translation: CSARGQGYNEQFF.

This clonotype was detected a few times. The rearrangement joins TRBV5-1 to TRBJ2-3; D remains unclear. The CDR3 consists of 15 residues. The ends were cut back, 4 bases at V and 0 bases at J, with 12 bases in the middle. CDR1 SGHRS and CDR2 YFSETQ come from the germline V gene. CDR3 sequence reads: CASSPPTLSTDTQYF. CDR3 nucleotide sequence: TGCGCCAGCAGCCCTCCGACCCTTAGCACAGATACGCAGTATTTT.

This clonotype was recorded a few times. The J gene is TRBJ1-6, the V gene TRBV7-9; D not resolved. Germline V gives CDR1 SEHNR, CDR2 FQNEAQ (reference sequence). CDR3 length: 13 amino acids. V was shortened by 1 base and J by 10 bases, with 8 bases between the two germline ends. The CDR3 nucleotides are TGTGCCAGCAGCTTAGAGAAAAAATCACCCCTCCACTTT. Translation: CASSLEKKSPLHF.

This clonotype was counted many times. The chain is built from TRBV5-6 and TRBJ2-2; D gene ambiguous. The CDR3 runs 13 residues. V lost 0 bases, J lost 6 bases, and 6 bases lay in between. Germline-derived CDR1 and CDR2 are SGHDT and YYEEEE. CDR3 coding DNA: TGTGCCAGCAGCTTGGATTGGTCCGGGGAGCTGTTTTTT. Its translation: CASSLDWSGELFF.

The chain uses TRBV11-2 and TRBJ2-2; 7 positions agree with TRBD2. V shed 6 bases and J 3 bases; nucleotides not matched to a gene: 7. The germline V gene encodes CDR1 SGHAT and CDR2 FQNNGV. The CDR3 has 15 residues. CDR3 bases: TGTGCCAGCAGAACTCGGGAGGATGACACCGGGGAGCTGTTTTTT. Amino acids: CASRTREDDTGELFF.

This clonotype was seen only a few times. The chain recombines TRBV7-9 with TRBJ2-3; 14 positions match TRBD2. Germline V CDR1 and CDR2: SEHNR, FQNEAQ (reference sequence). The trim removed 5 bases at V and 5 bases at J, leaving 9 bases unmatched. This CDR3 spans 17 amino acids. As DNA, the CDR3 is TGTGCCAGCAGCCCAGGGACTAGCGGGAGAATGAAAGATACGCAGTATTTT. This gives the protein CASSPGTSGRMKDTQYF.

V gene TRBV12-3 or TRBV12-4 combines with J gene TRBJ2-3; TRBD1 might be the D (7 bases). V lost 6 bases, J lost 1 base, and 14 bases lay in between. The length of the CDR3 is 15 residues. This CDR3 reads CASSQGGQGTDTQYF. The DNA of the CDR3 is TGTGCCAGCAGCCAGGGAGGACAGGGCACAGATACGCAGTATTTT.

This clonotype has a count of ten or more. This chain connects TRBV4-3 to TRBJ2-5; 8 bases are shared with TRBD1. V trimming: 2 bases; J trimming: 4 bases; junction bases outside the gene matches: 3. This CDR3 spans 14 amino acids. Germline loops: CDR1 LGHNA, CDR2 YSLEER. The CDR3 loop reads CASSQMTGAETQYF. Here the CDR3 DNA reads TGCGCCAGCAGCCAAATGACAGGGGCAGAGACCCAGTACTTC.